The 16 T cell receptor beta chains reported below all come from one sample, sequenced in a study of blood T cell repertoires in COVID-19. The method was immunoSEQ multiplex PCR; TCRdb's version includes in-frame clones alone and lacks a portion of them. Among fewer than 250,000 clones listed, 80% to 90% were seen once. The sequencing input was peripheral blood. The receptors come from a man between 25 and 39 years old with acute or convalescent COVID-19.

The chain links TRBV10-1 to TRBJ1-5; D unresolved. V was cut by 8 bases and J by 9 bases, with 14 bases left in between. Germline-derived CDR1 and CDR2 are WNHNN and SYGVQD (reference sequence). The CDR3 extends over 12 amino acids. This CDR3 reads CASRSPEAPQHF. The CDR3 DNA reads TGCGCCAGCCGAAGCCCCGAGGCGCCCCAGCATTTT.

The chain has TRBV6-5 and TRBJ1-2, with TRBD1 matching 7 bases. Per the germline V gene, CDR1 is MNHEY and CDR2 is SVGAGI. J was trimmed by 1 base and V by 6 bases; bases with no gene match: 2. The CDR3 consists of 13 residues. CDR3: CASRRDSNYGYTF. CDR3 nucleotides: TGTGCCAGCAGACGGGACAGTAACTATGGCTACACCTTC.

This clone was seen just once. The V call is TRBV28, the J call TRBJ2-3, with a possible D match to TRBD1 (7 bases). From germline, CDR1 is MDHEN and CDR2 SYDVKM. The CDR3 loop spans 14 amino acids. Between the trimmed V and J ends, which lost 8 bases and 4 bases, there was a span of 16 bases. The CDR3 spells CASGWGRGADTQYF. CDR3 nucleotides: TGTGCCAGCGGGTGGGGCAGGGGGGCAGATACGCAGTATTTT.

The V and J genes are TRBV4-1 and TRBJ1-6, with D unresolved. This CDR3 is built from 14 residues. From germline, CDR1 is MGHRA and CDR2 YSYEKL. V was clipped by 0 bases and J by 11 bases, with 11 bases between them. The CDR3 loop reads CASSQERAGTPLHF. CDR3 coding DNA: TGCGCCAGCAGCCAAGAACGGGCGGGGACACCCCTCCACTTT.

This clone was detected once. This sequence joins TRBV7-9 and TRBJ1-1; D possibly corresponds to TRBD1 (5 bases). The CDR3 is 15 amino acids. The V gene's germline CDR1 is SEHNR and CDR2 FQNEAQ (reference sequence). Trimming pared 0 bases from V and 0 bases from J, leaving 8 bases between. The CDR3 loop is CASSLAGGMNTEAFF. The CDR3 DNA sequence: TGTGCCAGCAGCTTAGCGGGGGGGATGAACACTGAAGCTTTCTTT.

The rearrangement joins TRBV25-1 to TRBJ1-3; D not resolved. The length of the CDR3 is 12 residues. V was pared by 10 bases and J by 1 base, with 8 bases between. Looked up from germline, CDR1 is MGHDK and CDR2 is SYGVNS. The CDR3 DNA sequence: TGTGCCACCTCGTCTTCTGGAAACACCATATATTTT. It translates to CATSSSGNTIYF.

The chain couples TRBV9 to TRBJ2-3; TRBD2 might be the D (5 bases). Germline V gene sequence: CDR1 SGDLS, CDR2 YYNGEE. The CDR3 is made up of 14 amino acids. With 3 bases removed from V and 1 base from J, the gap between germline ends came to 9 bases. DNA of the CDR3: TGTGCCAGCAGCGCCCTACTAGGCACAGATACGCAGTATTTT. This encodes CASSALLGTDTQYF. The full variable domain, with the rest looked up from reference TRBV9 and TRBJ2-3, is DSGVTQTPKHLITATGQRVTLRCSPRSGDLSVYWYQQSLDQGLQFLIQYYNGEERAKGNILERFSAQQFPDLHSELNLSSLELGDSALYFCASSALLGTDTQYFGPGTRLTVL.

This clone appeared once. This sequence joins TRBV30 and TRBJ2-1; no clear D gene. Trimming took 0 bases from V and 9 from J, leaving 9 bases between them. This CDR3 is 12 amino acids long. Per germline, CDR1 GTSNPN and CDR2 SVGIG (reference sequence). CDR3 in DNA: TGTGCCTGGAGTGTCCCCCAGGTTGAGCAGTTCTTC. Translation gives CAWSVPQVEQFF. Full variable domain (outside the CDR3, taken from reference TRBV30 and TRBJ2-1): SQTIHQWPATLVQPVGSPLSLECTVEGTSNPNLYWYRQAAGRGLQLLFYSVGIGQISSEVPQNLSASRPQDRQFILSSKKLLLSDSGFYLCAWSVPQVEQFFGPGTRLTVL.

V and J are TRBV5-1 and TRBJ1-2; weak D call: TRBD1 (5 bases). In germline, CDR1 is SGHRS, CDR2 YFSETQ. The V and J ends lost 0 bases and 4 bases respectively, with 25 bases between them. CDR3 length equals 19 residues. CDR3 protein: CASSLDQDTAGMNPYGYTF. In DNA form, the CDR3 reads TGCGCCAGCAGCTTGGATCAGGATACAGCAGGGATGAACCCCTATGGCTACACCTTC.

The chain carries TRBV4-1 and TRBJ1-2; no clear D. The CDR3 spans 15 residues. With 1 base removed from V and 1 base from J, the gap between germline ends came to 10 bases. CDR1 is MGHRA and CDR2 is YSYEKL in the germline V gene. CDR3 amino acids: CASSQATTLNYGYTF. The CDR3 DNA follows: TGCGCCAGCAGCCAAGCAACTACACTTAACTATGGCTACACCTTC.

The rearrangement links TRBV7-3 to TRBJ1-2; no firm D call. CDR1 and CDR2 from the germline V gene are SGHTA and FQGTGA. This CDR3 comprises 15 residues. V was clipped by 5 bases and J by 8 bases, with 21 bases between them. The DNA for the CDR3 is TGTGCCAGCAGCGACCGACTCGGAGCCCCGTCCGGCTACACCTTC. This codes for CASSDRLGAPSGYTF.

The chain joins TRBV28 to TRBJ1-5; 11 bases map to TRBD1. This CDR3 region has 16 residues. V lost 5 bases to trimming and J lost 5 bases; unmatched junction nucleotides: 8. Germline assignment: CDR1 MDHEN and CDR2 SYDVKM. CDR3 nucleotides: TGTGCCAGCAGTGCCTGGACAGGGGGCGGGGATCAGCCCCAGCATTTT. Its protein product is CASSAWTGGGDQPQHF.

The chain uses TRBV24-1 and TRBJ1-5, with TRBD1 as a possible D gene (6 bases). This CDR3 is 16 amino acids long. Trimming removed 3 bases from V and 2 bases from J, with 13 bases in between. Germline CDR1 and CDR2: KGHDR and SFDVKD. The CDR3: CATSDVDSRGNQPQHF. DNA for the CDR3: TGTGCCACCAGTGATGTGGACAGTCGGGGCAATCAGCCCCAGCATTTT.

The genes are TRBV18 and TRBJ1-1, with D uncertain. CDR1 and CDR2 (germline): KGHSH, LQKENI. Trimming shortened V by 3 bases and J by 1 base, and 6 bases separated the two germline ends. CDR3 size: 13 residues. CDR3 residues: CASSPVENTEAFF. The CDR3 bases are TGTGCCAGCTCACCTGTAGAGAACACTGAAGCTTTCTTT.

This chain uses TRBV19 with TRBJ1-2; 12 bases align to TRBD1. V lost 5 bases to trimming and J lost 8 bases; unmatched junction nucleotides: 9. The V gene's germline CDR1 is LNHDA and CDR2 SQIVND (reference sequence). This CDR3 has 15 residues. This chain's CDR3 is CASSVGQGANRGYTF. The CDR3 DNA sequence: TGTGCCAGTAGTGTGGGACAGGGGGCGAATCGGGGCTACACCTTC. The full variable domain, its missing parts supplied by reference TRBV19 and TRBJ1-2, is DGGITQSPKYLFRKEGQNVTLSCEQNLNHDAMYWYRQDPGQGLRLIYYSQIVNDFQKGDIAEGYSVSREKKESFPLTVTSAQKNPTAFYLCASSVGQGANRGYTFGSGTRLTVV.

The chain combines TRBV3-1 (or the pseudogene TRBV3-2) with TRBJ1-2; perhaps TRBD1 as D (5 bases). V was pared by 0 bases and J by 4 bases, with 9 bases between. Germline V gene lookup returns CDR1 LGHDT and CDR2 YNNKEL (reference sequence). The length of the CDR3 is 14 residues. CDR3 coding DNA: TGTGCCAGCAGCCAAGATTGGACAAGCTATGGCTACACCTTC. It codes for CASSQDWTSYGYTF.